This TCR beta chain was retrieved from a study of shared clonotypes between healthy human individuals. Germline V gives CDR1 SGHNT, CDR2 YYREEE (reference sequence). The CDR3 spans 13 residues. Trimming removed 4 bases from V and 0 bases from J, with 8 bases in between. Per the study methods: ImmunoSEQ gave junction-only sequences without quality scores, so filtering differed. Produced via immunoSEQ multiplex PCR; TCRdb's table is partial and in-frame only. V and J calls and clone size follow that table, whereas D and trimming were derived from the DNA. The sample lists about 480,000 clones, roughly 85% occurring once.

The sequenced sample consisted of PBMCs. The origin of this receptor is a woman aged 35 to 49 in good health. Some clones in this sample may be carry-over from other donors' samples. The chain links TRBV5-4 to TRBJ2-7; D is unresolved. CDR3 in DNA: TGTGCCAGCAGCCGAGGAGCCTCCTACGAGCAGTACTTC. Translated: CASSRGASYEQYF.